This TCR beta chain derives from a study of T cell repertoires in cytomegalovirus infection. This CDR3 has 18 residues. The V gene lost 1 base and the J gene lost 0 bases, with 19 bases spanning the gap. The germline CDR1 and CDR2 sequences are DFQATT and SNEGSKA (reference sequence). TCRdb independently ran MiXCR on the reads; one entry per CDR3 protein. In the table there are roughly 230,000 distinct CDR3 sequences, about 23% of which are singletons. The origin of this receptor is a human donor in good health (CMV status not recorded). Some clones in this sample may be carry-over from other donors' samples. The source material was CD8+ T cells from PBMCs. The chain recombines TRBV20-1 with TRBJ1-5, with D possibly TRBD1 on 6 matching bases. CDR3 region: CSARVPVDRSLSNQPQHF. The CDR3 nucleotides read TGCAGTGCTAGAGTCCCAGTAGACAGGAGCCTTAGCAATCAGCCCCAGCATTTT.